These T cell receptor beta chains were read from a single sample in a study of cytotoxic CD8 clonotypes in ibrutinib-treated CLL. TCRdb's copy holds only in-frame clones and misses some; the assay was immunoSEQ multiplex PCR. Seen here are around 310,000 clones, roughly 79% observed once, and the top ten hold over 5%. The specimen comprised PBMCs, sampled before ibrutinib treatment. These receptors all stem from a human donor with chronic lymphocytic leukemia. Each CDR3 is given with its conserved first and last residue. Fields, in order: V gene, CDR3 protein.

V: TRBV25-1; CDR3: CASSGTRLAGGRTDTQYF
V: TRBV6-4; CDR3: CASNLSGTSGDNSSYNEQFF
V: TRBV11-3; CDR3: CASSLGLARTDTQYF
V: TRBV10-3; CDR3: CAISERGAHQPQHF
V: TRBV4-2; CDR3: CASSLGQTYGELFF
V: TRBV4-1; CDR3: CASSQLTGGIDQPQHF
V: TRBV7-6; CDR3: CASSLAGVDTQYF
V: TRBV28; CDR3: CASRSPGQGIDTQYF
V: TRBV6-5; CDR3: CASSPPGGLTEAFF
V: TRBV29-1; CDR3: CSVVSGANVLTF
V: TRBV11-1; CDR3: CASSLSLAGRYEQYF
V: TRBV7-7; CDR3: CASSAYGRRNTGELFF
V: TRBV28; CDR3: CASSSTGTGAYEQYF
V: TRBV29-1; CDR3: CSVPASGSDEQFF
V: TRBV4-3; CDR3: CASSQDSLRATYEQYF
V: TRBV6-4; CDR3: CASSDQVSGANVLTF
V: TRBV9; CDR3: CASSVLGVRANTEAFF
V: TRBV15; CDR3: CATSRVETQYF
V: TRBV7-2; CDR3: CASSLAPTGRVRDTQYF
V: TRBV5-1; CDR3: CASSLGQVQETQYF
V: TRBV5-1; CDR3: CASSLGPSSGANVLTF
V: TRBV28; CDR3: CASSPGTGDYGYTF
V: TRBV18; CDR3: CASSPLDLAGFGEQYF
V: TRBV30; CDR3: CAWYRGRPGELFF
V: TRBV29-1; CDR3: CSVLDTGEAHQETQYF
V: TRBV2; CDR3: CASSERQGAFGYTF
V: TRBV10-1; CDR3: CARDRPRMNTEAFF
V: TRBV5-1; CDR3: CASSATGSLNQPQHF
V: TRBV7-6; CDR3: CASSLGQGSGQPQHF
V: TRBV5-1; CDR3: CASTPSGRGDNEQFF
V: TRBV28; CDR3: CASSLLVYNEQFF
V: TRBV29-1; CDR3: CSVQAGTGEETQYF
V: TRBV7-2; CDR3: CASSTRTSGSHEQFF
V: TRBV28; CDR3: CASSFLYEQYF
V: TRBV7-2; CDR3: CASSFRVPGYGYTF
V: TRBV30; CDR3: CAWTTRLAGVSGELFF
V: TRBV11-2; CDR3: CASSRYDRETYTFF
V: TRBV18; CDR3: CASSPLPAYNEQFF
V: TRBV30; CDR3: CAWSTGNNYGYTF
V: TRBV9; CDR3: CASSVGPGSSYEQYF
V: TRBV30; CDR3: CAWSVPRQTDTQYF
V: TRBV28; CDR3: CASSPREGFYEQYF